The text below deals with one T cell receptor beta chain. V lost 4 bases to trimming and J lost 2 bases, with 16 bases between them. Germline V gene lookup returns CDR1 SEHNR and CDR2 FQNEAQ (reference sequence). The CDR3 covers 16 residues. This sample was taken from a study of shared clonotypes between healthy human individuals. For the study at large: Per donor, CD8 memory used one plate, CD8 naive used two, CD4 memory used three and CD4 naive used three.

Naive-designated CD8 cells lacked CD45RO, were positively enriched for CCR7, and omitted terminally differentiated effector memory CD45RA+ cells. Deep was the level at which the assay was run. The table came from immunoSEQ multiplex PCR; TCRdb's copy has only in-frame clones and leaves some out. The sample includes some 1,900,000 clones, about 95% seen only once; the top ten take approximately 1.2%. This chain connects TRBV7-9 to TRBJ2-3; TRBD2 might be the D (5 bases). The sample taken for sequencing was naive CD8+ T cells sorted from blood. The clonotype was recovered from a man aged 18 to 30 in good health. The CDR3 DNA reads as TGTGCCAGCAGCTCCGCCGTGGACTCCGCCACAGATACGCAGTATTTT. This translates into CASSSAVDSATDTQYF.